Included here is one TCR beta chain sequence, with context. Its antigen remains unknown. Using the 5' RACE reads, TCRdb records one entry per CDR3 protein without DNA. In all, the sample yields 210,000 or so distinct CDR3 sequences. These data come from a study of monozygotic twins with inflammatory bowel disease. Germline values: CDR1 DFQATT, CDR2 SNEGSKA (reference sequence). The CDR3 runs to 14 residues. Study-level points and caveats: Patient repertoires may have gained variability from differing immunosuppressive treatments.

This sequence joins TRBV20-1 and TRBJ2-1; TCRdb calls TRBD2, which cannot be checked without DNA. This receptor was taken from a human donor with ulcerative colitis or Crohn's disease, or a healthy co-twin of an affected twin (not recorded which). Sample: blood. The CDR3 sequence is CSARGLAGSNEQFF.